This T cell receptor (beta chain) was sequenced in a study of Ad26.COV2.S vaccination and SARS-CoV-2 variants. Study findings and constraints: Considerable breadth of spike-specific CD8+ and CD4+ T cell responses has reportedly been documented following vaccination. Analyses that measured TCR breadth and depth may have underestimated total T cell responses. Higher spike-specific TCR breadth was found in vaccine recipients than in placebo recipients.

The assay was immunoSEQ multiplex PCR, and TCRdb's table has in-frame clones only and misses some. Of roughly 380,000 clones in the sample, about 90% were seen once. To note about this clone: Antigen unknown.

Germline V lookup: CDR1 LNHNV, CDR2 YYDKDF (reference sequence). V was shortened by 6 bases and J by 6 bases, with 11 bases between the two germline ends. CDR3 length: 13 residues. The V call is TRBV15, the J call TRBJ2-2, with D possibly being TRBD1 (6 bases). This sample comprised peripheral blood, obtained after recovery from COVID-19. This receptor was obtained from a human donor who had recovered from COVID-19. This chain's CDR3 is CATREGGPGELFF. In nucleotides, the CDR3 is TGTGCCACCAGAGAAGGGGGTCCCGGGGAGCTGTTTTTT.